The rows below give T cell receptor beta chains drawn from one sample of a study of blood T cell repertoires in COVID-19. Only in-frame clones appear in the TCRdb table, and some are missing; sequencing was by immunoSEQ multiplex PCR. The data show roughly 52,000 clones, 80% to 90% seen once. Sequencing was done on a sample of peripheral blood. The receptors stem from a human donor in a cohort sampled during active COVID-19. Each CDR3 is given with its conserved first and last residue. The D gene is left open where the match is weak. Rows give clone size only sometimes, using once, few, many, or a class for an expanded clone.

d_gene	j_gene	v_gene	abundance	CDR3aa	CDR3nt
TRBD2	TRBJ2-3	TRBV5-1	-	CASSLVLAGSSTDTQYF	TGCGCCAGCAGCTTGGTGCTAGCGGGGTCTAGCACAGATACGCAGTATTTT
-	TRBJ2-2	TRBV11-3	once	CASSLEGGHNTGELFF	TGTGCCAGCAGCTTAGAGGGGGGGCACAACACCGGGGAGCTGTTTTTT
-	TRBJ1-3	TRBV7-9	-	CASSHTVNSGNTIYF	TGTGCCAGCAGCCACACAGTTAACTCTGGAAACACCATATATTTT
-	TRBJ1-2	TRBV18	-	CASSLGTEANYGYTF	TGTGCCAGCTCACTTGGCACAGAAGCTAACTATGGCTACACCTTC
-	TRBJ1-1	TRBV12-2	-	CASRLGQPAATLITNTEAFF	TGTGCAAGTCGCCTGGGACAGCCTGCGGCTACCTTAATCACGAACACTGAAGCTTTCTTT
TRBD2	TRBJ2-7	TRBV30	-	CACQGLAACSYEQYF	TGTGCCTGCCAAGGACTAGCGGCCTGCTCCTACGAGCAGTACTTC
-	TRBJ2-3	TRBV3-1/TRBV3-2	-	CASSNRNTQYF	TGTGCCAGCAGCAACAGAAATACGCAGTATTTT
-	TRBJ1-5	TRBV5-6	-	CASSLTLAGRPYSNQPQHF	TGTGCCAGCAGCTTGACACTGGCAGGGCGCCCATATAGCAATCAGCCCCAGCATTTT
TRBD1	TRBJ1-1	TRBV6-5	-	CASGTDPVNTEAFF	TGTGCCAGCGGGACAGACCCAGTGAACACTGAAGCTTTCTTT
-	TRBJ1-2	TRBV21-1	few	CASSPGTGHTNYGYTF	TGTGCCAGCAGCCCGGGGACAGGGCATACTAACTATGGCTACACCTTC
TRBD2	TRBJ2-3	TRBV20-1	-	CSASSGGAGGDTQYF	TGCAGTGCTAGTAGCGGGGGGGCAGGAGGGGATACGCAGTATTTT
-	TRBJ2-7	TRBV6-5	once	CASSSEGPGGQYF	TGTGCCAGCAGTTCGGAGGGTCCTGGTGGGCAGTACTTC
TRBD1	TRBJ2-7	TRBV5-1	-	CASSFGTGTYEQYF	TGCGCCAGCAGCTTCGGGACAGGGACCTACGAGCAGTACTTC
-	TRBJ1-1	TRBV6-4	once	CASSERGSNTEAFF	TGTGCCAGCAGTGAAAGGGGCTCCAACACTGAAGCTTTCTTT
-	TRBJ2-3	TRBV7-9	-	CASSLKLRGPTDTQYF	TGTGCCAGCAGCTTAAAGTTGCGGGGGCCCACAGATACGCAGTATTTT
-	TRBJ2-1	TRBV6-5	-	CASSYLKRAEQFF	TGTGCCAGCAGTTACCTCAAGCGAGCCGAGCAGTTCTTC
TRBD1	TRBJ2-7	TRBV6-5	-	CATISGTGSYEQYF	TGTGCCACGATATCCGGGACAGGGAGCTACGAGCAGTACTTC
-	TRBJ1-2	TRBV6-5	-	CASSIPQGSEDYTF	TGTGCCAGTAGCATACCACAGGGTAGTGAGGACTACACCTTC
TRBD2	TRBJ2-3	TRBV5-4	-	CASTEAGWSTDTQYF	TGTGCCAGCACCGAAGCGGGGTGGAGCACAGATACGCAGTATTTT
-	TRBJ1-5	TRBV7-9	-	CASGSSGQPQHF	TGTGCCAGCGGCTCTTCGGGACAGCCCCAGCATTTT
TRBD2	TRBJ2-7	TRBV6-2/TRBV6-3	-	CASNPGHSGGEQYF	TGTGCCAGCAACCCCGGGCACTCGGGAGGCGAGCAGTACTTC
-	TRBJ2-5	TRBV5-1	-	CASSLGPDKSIETQYF	TGCGCCAGCAGCTTGGGGCCGGACAAATCTATAGAGACCCAGTACTTC
-	TRBJ2-2	TRBV7-9	-	CASSLGAGWDTGELFF	TGTGCCAGCAGCTTAGGCGCAGGGTGGGATACCGGGGAGCTGTTTTTT
-	TRBJ2-3	TRBV9	few	CASSVGGGADTQYF	TGTGCCAGCAGCGTAGGAGGGGGGGCAGATACGCAGTATTTT
TRBD1	TRBJ2-2	TRBV7-9	-	CASSSLTPGGPSGELFF	TGTGCCAGCAGCTCCCTCACGCCAGGGGGCCCCTCCGGGGAGCTGTTTTTT
TRBD2	TRBJ2-5	TRBV18	-	CASSPGGGASETQYF	TGTGCCAGCTCACCTGGCGGGGGGGCCTCGGAGACCCAGTACTTC
-	TRBJ2-1	TRBV20-1	-	CSARGLTGSIF	TGCAGTGCTAGAGGCCTTACCGGGTCCATCTTC
-	TRBJ1-2	TRBV29-1	-	CSVEEQGNYGYTF	TGCAGCGTTGAAGAGCAGGGGAACTATGGCTACACCTTC
-	TRBJ1-2	TRBV5-6	-	CASSFTRVYGYTF	TGTGCCAGCAGCTTCACCAGGGTTTATGGCTACACCTTC
-	TRBJ2-4	TRBV5-5	-	CASSRLTSVDIQYF	TGTGCCAGCAGCCGACTCACTAGTGTCGACATTCAGTACTTC
-	TRBJ1-5	TRBV19	once	CASGPIGVNQPQHF	TGTGCCAGTGGACCGATAGGGGTTAATCAGCCCCAGCATTTT
TRBD1	TRBJ2-2	TRBV24-1	few	CATSGRWGQLPGELFF	TGTGCCACCAGTGGACGATGGGGACAGCTCCCCGGGGAGCTGTTTTTT
-	TRBJ1-1	TRBV6-6	-	CASSQFSDTEAFF	TGTGCCAGCAGTCAATTTAGCGACACTGAAGCTTTCTTT
-	TRBJ2-1	TRBV24-1	-	CATSDTGVSSYNEQFF	TGTGCCACCAGTGATACCGGGGTTTCGTCCTACAATGAGCAGTTCTTC
-	TRBJ2-1	TRBV6-6	-	CASSYSQISNEQFF	TGTGCCAGCAGTTACTCACAGATTTCCAATGAGCAGTTCTTC
TRBD1	TRBJ1-1	TRBV19	-	CASSIDYGRDSEAFF	TGTGCCAGTAGTATAGATTACGGAAGGGACAGTGAAGCTTTCTTT
TRBD2	TRBJ2-1	TRBV3-1/TRBV3-2	once	CASSQYWRGGMNEQFF	TGTGCCAGCAGCCAATACTGGCGGGGGGGAATGAATGAGCAGTTCTTC
-	TRBJ1-3	TRBV6-5	once	CASSYDISGNTIYF	TGTGCCAGCAGTTACGACATTTCTGGAAACACCATATATTTT
-	TRBJ1-5	TRBV7-2	-	CASSLDQVGNQPQHF	TGTGCCAGCAGCTTAGACCAGGTGGGCAATCAGCCCCAGCATTTT
-	TRBJ1-6	TRBV30	-	CACPLQGISPLHF	TGTGCCTGCCCTTTACAGGGAATATCACCCCTCCACTTT
-	TRBJ2-3	TRBV7-2	-	CASSLGGGLQYF	TGTGCCAGCAGCTTAGGCGGGGGCCTGCAGTATTTT
TRBD2	TRBJ2-1	TRBV7-2	-	CASSLDAGGNNEQFF	TGTGCCAGCAGCCTCGACGCGGGGGGGAACAATGAGCAGTTCTTC
-	TRBJ1-6	TRBV9	-	CASSVEGLGNSPLHF	TGTGCCAGCAGCGTAGAGGGGTTGGGGAATTCACCCCTCCACTTT
-	TRBJ1-1	TRBV5-1	-	CASSQQGTPNTEAFF	TGCGCCAGCAGCCAACAGGGTACACCTAACACTGAAGCTTTCTTT
-	TRBJ2-1	TRBV24-1	once	CATTDIFTNEQFF	TGTGCCACCACGGACATATTCACCAATGAGCAGTTCTTC
TRBD1	TRBJ2-7	TRBV19	once	CASSTGTVGEQYF	TGTGCCAGTAGTACCGGGACAGTTGGGGAGCAGTACTTC
-	TRBJ2-7	TRBV7-8	large	CASSLDTIGESYEQYF	TGTGCCAGCAGCTTAGATACGATCGGGGAATCCTACGAGCAGTACTTC
TRBD1	TRBJ1-4	TRBV2	-	CASRGQGQNNEKLFF	TGTGCCAGCAGAGGACAGGGGCAGAATAATGAAAAACTGTTTTTT
TRBD2	TRBJ2-5	TRBV7-9	-	CASSLALAGGMETQYF	TGTGCCAGCAGCTTAGCGCTGGCGGGGGGGATGGAGACCCAGTACTTC
TRBD2	TRBJ2-7	TRBV2	-	CASRTPASGGSNEQYF	TGTGCCAGCAGGACACCGGCTAGCGGGGGTAGCAACGAGCAGTACTTC
-	TRBJ1-6	TRBV4-1	-	CASSQVGGSYSPLHF	TGCGCCAGCAGCCAAGTGGGAGGAAGTTATTCACCCCTCCACTTT
TRBD2	TRBJ2-7	TRBV7-9	-	CASSFSGGPDEQYF	TGTGCCAGCAGCTTTAGCGGGGGTCCCGATGAGCAGTACTTC
-	TRBJ2-3	TRBV5-1	-	CASSPWRGGRDTQYF	TGCGCCAGCAGCCCTTGGCGGGGCGGCCGGGATACGCAGTATTTT